One sample yielded the 19 T cell receptor beta chains listed below, sequenced in a study of regulatory T cells in long-lasting Graves disease. Investigators prepared the TCR beta libraries by applying iRepertoire HTBI primers and Arm-PCR of CDR3 regions. TCRdb processed the multiplex PCR reads anew with MiXCR; each CDR3 protein has one entry. Of 200,000 to 250,000 distinct CDR3 sequences listed, 15% to 20% are singletons. Time point specified: newly diagnosed GD, antithyroid drugs for less than 3 months. Extracted RNA from PBMCs served as the source of the TCR library. Sample: peripheral blood mononuclear cells (PBMCs), taken at new diagnosis, from a patient treated with antithyroid drugs. The receptors originated from a female donor with Graves disease.

This clonotype was seen a few times. This may come from a read error, since a much larger clone is one base off. This chain uses TRBV12-3 or TRBV12-4 with TRBJ2-3, with unresolved D. CDR3 length: 12 amino acids. Trimming stripped 11 bases from V and 6 bases from J, with 15 bases between. Here the CDR3 reads CAGSETGDTQYF. The DNA of the CDR3 is TGTGCCGGCTCCGAAACCGGGGATACGCAGTATTTT.

CDR3 coding DNA: TGTGCCAGCAGCGGGACTGAGGCAACTAATGAAAAACTGTTTTTT. Translation: CASSGTEATNEKLFF. This rearrangement joins TRBV2 to TRBJ1-4; D perhaps matches TRBD1 (5 bases). Germline V CDR1 and CDR2: SNHLY, FYNNEI. The V and J ends lost 6 bases and 0 bases respectively, with 11 bases between them. CDR3 size: 15 residues.

This clonotype was counted many times. The rearrangement joins TRBV10-1 to TRBJ2-7; D not resolved. Deletions cut 0 bases from V and 0 bases from J, with 12 bases between. Germline CDR1 reads WNHNN; CDR2 reads SYGVQD (reference sequence). The CDR3 covers 16 residues. CDR3 in DNA: TGCGCCAGCAGTGAGTCCGGCCCCGCCAGCTCCTACGAGCAGTACTTC. Its translation is CASSESGPASSYEQYF.

V usage is TRBV27 and J usage is TRBJ2-7; tentatively, D is TRBD2 (5 bases). Trimming stripped 3 bases from V and 3 bases from J, with 12 bases between. This CDR3 has 14 amino acids. Germline CDR1 reads MNHEY; CDR2 reads SMNVEV (reference sequence). The CDR3 is CASSFGSANYEQYF. CDR3 coding DNA: TGTGCCAGCAGTTTTGGGAGCGCAAACTACGAGCAGTACTTC.

The chain links TRBV7-9 to TRBJ2-1; 7 bases fit TRBD2. J was trimmed by 5 bases and V by 0 bases; bases with no gene match: 4. Germline lookup yields CDR1 SEHNR and CDR2 FQNEAQ (reference sequence). The CDR3 consists of 15 residues. The CDR3 DNA sequence: TGTGCCAGCAGCTTAGCGGGAGGGCCTAACAATGAGCAGTTCTTC. This translates into CASSLAGGPNNEQFF.

This clonotype has at least ten counts. CDR3 residues: CSVVTGTSGINEQFF. CDR3 coding DNA: TGCAGCGTTGTGACGGGGACTAGCGGGATCAATGAGCAGTTCTTC. The chain has TRBV29-1 and TRBJ2-1; 13 bases line up with TRBD2. This CDR3 spans 15 amino acids. CDR1 SQVTM and CDR2 ANQGSEA come from the germline V gene. After removal of 4 bases from V and 6 bases from J, the junction contained 6 bases not matched to a gene.

This clonotype was seen more than once but under ten times. A much larger clone differs from this one at a single base, so this may be a read error. This sequence joins TRBV19 and TRBJ2-7; weak D call: TRBD2 (7 bases). The CDR3 is 14 amino acids. Germline V CDR1 and CDR2: LNHDA, SQIVND (reference sequence). The CDR3 bases are TGTGCCAATAGTTCCGGGGGGCCGGCCTACGAGCAGTACTTC. Its protein product is CANSSGGPAYEQYF.

This clonotype was seen ten or more times. V and J are TRBV6-1 and TRBJ2-7; D may be TRBD1 or TRBD2 (5 bases each). The CDR3 runs 17 residues. The germline V gene encodes CDR1 MNHNS and CDR2 SASEGT. Trimming removed 2 bases from V and 4 bases from J, with 21 bases in between. The CDR3 bases are TGTGCCAGCAGTGAACGGGGAATTTGGCAGGGAAGTTACGAGCAGTACTTC. Protein sequence: CASSERGIWQGSYEQYF.

At least ten counts were recorded for this clonotype. The gene calls are TRBV6-1 and TRBJ1-5; unclear D gene. This CDR3 is 13 amino acids long. CDR1 and CDR2 from the germline V gene are MNHNS and SASEGT. With 3 bases removed from V and 5 bases from J, the gap between germline ends came to 8 bases. The CDR3 DNA is TGTGCCAGCAGTGAGGTCGTCTATCAGCCCCAGCATTTT. This encodes CASSEVVYQPQHF.

Many counts were recorded for this clonotype. The CDR3 DNA follows: TGTGCCACCGCAGCGGGCCGCCCTCCTGAAGCTTTCTTT. The encoded protein is CATAAGRPPEAFF. This rearrangement joins TRBV18 to TRBJ1-1; D is unclear. The germline V gene encodes CDR1 KGHSH and CDR2 LQKENI. V lost 10 bases, J lost 6 bases, and 18 bases lay in between. The CDR3 is 13 amino acids.

There are a few counts of this clonotype. Given a much more abundant clone one base away, this may be a read error. V usage is TRBV9 and J usage is TRBJ1-1; a weak D match, TRBD1 (5 bases). This CDR3 spans 15 amino acids. In germline, CDR1 is SGDLS, CDR2 YYNGEE. The CDR3 sequence is CASSVGGGVNTEALF. CDR3 sequence (DNA): TGTGCCAGCAGCGTAGGCGGAGGGGTGAACACTGAAGCTCTCTTT.

This clonotype was observed many times. The gene calls are TRBV3-1 and TRBJ1-1; TRBD1 might be the D (5 bases). V was trimmed by 2 bases and J by 11 bases, leaving 18 bases between them. Germline loops: CDR1 LGHDT, CDR2 YNNKEL (reference sequence). The CDR3 covers 14 residues. The CDR3 loop is CASSQKDKGPRAFF. The CDR3 DNA sequence: TGTGCCAGCAGCCAAAAAGACAAGGGACCTCGGGCTTTCTTT.

This clonotype appeared many times. The chain is built from TRBV20-1 and TRBJ1-1; a weak D match, TRBD1 (6 bases). With 1 base removed from V and 2 bases from J, the gap between germline ends came to 11 bases. Germline V CDR1 and CDR2: DFQATT, SNEGSKA (reference sequence). The CDR3 sequence is 14 residues long. CDR3 bases: TGCAGTGCTAGAGCGGGACACCTAAACACTGAAGCTTTCTTT. Translation gives CSARAGHLNTEAFF.

In this sample, this clonotype turned up many times. This chain joins TRBV6-1 and TRBJ1-2, with D perhaps TRBD1 (5 bases). Per the germline V gene, CDR1 is MNHNS and CDR2 is SASEGT. The CDR3 runs 16 residues. V gave up 6 bases and J gave up 6 bases, with 23 bases separating them. The DNA for the CDR3 is TGTGCCAGCAGGAGCCCGCAACGTCTCCGGGGGGATGGCTACACCTTC. Amino acid sequence: CASRSPQRLRGDGYTF.

The sample holds many counts of this clonotype. The J gene is TRBJ1-5, the V gene TRBV11-2; D possibly corresponds to TRBD1 (6 bases). V lost 4 bases and J 5 bases, leaving 12 bases between the germline ends. The CDR3 contains 14 residues. The germline V gene has CDR1 SGHAT and CDR2 FQNNGV. In nucleotides, the CDR3 is TGTGCCAGCAGCTCCAGGGGCTTCGATCAGCCCCAGCATTTT. This gives the protein CASSSRGFDQPQHF.

The chain employs TRBV20-1 and TRBJ2-2; D is ambiguous. The CDR3 has 16 amino acids. The germline V gene has CDR1 DFQATT and CDR2 SNEGSKA (reference sequence). Trimming took 0 bases from V and 0 from J, leaving 11 bases between them. CDR3 in DNA: TGCAGTGCTAGAGACAGGATGGGGTCGAACACCGGGGAGCTGTTTTTT. It codes for CSARDRMGSNTGELFF.

The sample holds many counts of this clonotype. The chain recombines TRBV6-1 with TRBJ1-4; 7 bases line up with TRBD1. Per the germline V gene, CDR1 is MNHNS and CDR2 is SASEGT. CDR3 size: 14 residues. V dropped 6 bases and J dropped 6; count of bases not matched to a gene: 7. The CDR3 DNA follows: TGTGCCAGCAGCCAGGACAGGAGTGATGAAAAACTGTTTTTT. Translating gives CASSQDRSDEKLFF.

The J gene is TRBJ2-1, the V gene TRBV11-3, with 14 positions matching TRBD2. The junction had 7 bases not matched to a gene; V was cut back by 0 bases and J by 6 bases. The germline V gene has CDR1 SGHNT and CDR2 YENEEA. The CDR3 has 18 amino acids. CDR3 nucleotides: TGTGCCAGCAGCTTAGATCGGGCGGGGACTAGCGGGAGCAATGAGCAGTTCTTC. Its translation is CASSLDRAGTSGSNEQFF.

This clonotype was seen ten or more times. The genes are TRBV19 and TRBJ1-5; D is perhaps TRBD1 (5 bases). CDR1 is LNHDA, CDR2 SQIVND, per germline (reference sequence). The CDR3 has 16 amino acids. V lost 4 bases and J lost 0, with 13 bases in between. In nucleotides, the CDR3 is TGTGCCAGTAGTACACTTCGGACACCTAGCAATCAGCCCCAGCATTTT. Protein: CASSTLRTPSNQPQHF.